This T cell receptor beta chain is from a study of blood T cells in healthy people across ages. Findings of the study overall: Roughly linear age-related decline in beta diversity appeared, significant by age about 40.

Each donor was a healthy Caucasian individual from Russia, aged roughly 6 to 100. Researchers isolated at least 6.5 million PBMCs per sample. Extracted total RNA amounted to at least 5.5 micrograms for each sample. The V segment lost 7 bases and the J segment 1 base; nucleotides outside the gene matches: 7. This CDR3 is built from 14 residues. Germline values: CDR1 SQVTM, CDR2 ANQGSEA. As regards this clonotype: Its antigen remains unknown.

Together with a sample-barcoded 5' primer, a J-beta primer mix was included in a second PCR lasting about 7 to 12 cycles. TCRdb reprocessed the 5' RACE reads via MiXCR and lists one record per CDR3 protein. This table holds hundreds of thousands of distinct CDR3 sequences, 22% found once. The rearrangement joins TRBV29-1 to TRBJ1-3; TRBD1 agrees at 7 bases. This clonotype originated in an older man in good health. The sample consisted of blood. The CDR3 sequence is CSAGVTGSGNTIYF. The CDR3 DNA follows: TGCAGCGCAGGCGTGACAGGGTCTGGAAACACCATATATTTT.